Listed below are T cell receptor beta chains from one sample, sequenced in a study of early T cells in non-severe SARS-CoV-2 infection. Each CDR3 protein is one row after TCRdb ran MiXCR on the 5' RACE reads. The sample shows under 50,000 distinct CDR3 sequences, less than 4.5% of them seen only once. Sequencing used whole blood. The receptors come from an adult who was a healthcare worker with PCR-confirmed SARS-CoV-2 infection or an uninfected control (not recorded which). Each CDR3 is given with its conserved first and last residue. D genes are given only for firm matches. The size entry is marked missing in some rows and otherwise reads once, few, many or a size class.

>TRBJ2-1|TRBV10-3|many|TRBD2
TGTGCCATCAGTGGGTGGGAGGGCCACAATGAGCAGTTCTTC
CAISGWEGHNEQFF
>TRBJ1-1|TRBV10-3|many|TRBD1
TGTGCCATCAGTATAAGGACAGGGATGAACACTGAAGCTTTCTTT
CAISIRTGMNTEAFF
>TRBJ1-2|TRBV12-3/TRBV12-4|-|TRBD1
TGTGCCAGCAGCCAAAATCCGGGACAGGGGGCACTTGACTATGGCTACACCTTC
CASSQNPGQGALDYGYTF
>TRBJ2-1|TRBV4-3|-|TRBD2
TGCGCCAGCAGCCAAGATCGGCTAGCGGGAAAGTACAATGAGCAGTTCTTC
CASSQDRLAGKYNEQFF
>TRBJ1-2|TRBV28|many|TRBD1
TGTGCCAGCAGACCCGCCACAGGGGGAAACGGCTATGGCTACACCTTC
CASRPATGGNGYGYTF
>TRBJ2-1|TRBV4-2|many|-
TGTGCCAGCAGCCAGGGTGGCCAGGACAATGAGCAGTTCTTC
CASSQGGQDNEQFF
>TRBJ1-1|TRBV11-2|-|-
TGTGCCAGCAGCTCAGGGTGGGTCACTGAAGCTTTCTTT
CASSSGWVTEAFF
>TRBJ2-3|TRBV2|-|-
TGTGCCAGCAGCCAAGGGGATCCTAGCACAGATACGCAGTATTTT
CASSQGDPSTDTQYF
>TRBJ2-5|TRBV7-2|-|TRBD2
TGTGCCAGCAGCTTATCCGGGACTAGGGAAGAGACCCAGTACTTC
CASSLSGTREETQYF
>TRBJ1-4|TRBV5-6|-|-
TGTGCCAGCAGCTTGGTCGTCGGGGATTCCAATGAAAAACTGTTTTTT
CASSLVVGDSNEKLFF
>TRBJ1-6|TRBV7-9|many|TRBD1
TGTGCCAGCAGCCGTGGACAGGAAAATTCACCCCTCCACTTT
CASSRGQENSPLHF
>TRBJ2-3|TRBV3-1|many|-
TGTGCCAGCAGCCAACCGGGGGGCACAGATACGCAGTATTTT
CASSQPGGTDTQYF
>TRBJ2-3|TRBV28|many|-
TGTGCCAGCAGTTTCGGTGTAGTAAGATATTCAGATACGCAGTATTTT
CASSFGVVRYSDTQYF
>TRBJ2-2|TRBV29-1|medium-sized|-
TGCAGCGTGATGACAGCTAAGAACACCGGGGAGCTGTTTTTT
CSVMTAKNTGELFF
>TRBJ2-3|TRBV2|-|TRBD2
TGTGCCAGCAGGACCGGGACTAGCGGGGGTTTTGATACGCAGTATTTT
CASRTGTSGGFDTQYF
>TRBJ2-3|TRBV15|few|-
TGTGCCACCAGCAGCATAGCGTTCGTCACAGATACGCAGTATTTT
CATSSIAFVTDTQYF
>TRBJ2-7|TRBV7-6|-|-
TGTGCCAGCAGCTCTCCCGAGCAGTACTTC
CASSSPEQYF
>TRBJ2-6|TRBV6-1|many|TRBD1
TGTGCCAGCGATGTGACAGGGAGTGTTACTGGGGCCAACGTCCTGACTTTC
CASDVTGSVTGANVLTF
>TRBJ2-7|TRBV3-1|few|TRBD2
TGTGCCAGCAGCCTACTACCCCCTAGCGGAGTGACCTACGAGCAGTACTTC
CASSLLPPSGVTYEQYF
>TRBJ1-1|TRBV28|many|-
TGTGCCAGCAGAGGAGGGCACACTGAAGCTTTCTTT
CASRGGHTEAFF
>TRBJ1-4|TRBV5-4|-|-
TGTGCCAGCAGCTTGTCGGGACTCCCGGGGGAAAAACTGTTTTTT
CASSLSGLPGEKLFF
>TRBJ1-1|TRBV10-3|-|-
TGTGCCATCAGTGATGACCTGAACACTGAAGCTTTCTTT
CAISDDLNTEAFF
>TRBJ1-1|TRBV5-8|many|-
TGTGCCAGCAGCTCGCGGGGTTTTACTGAAGCTTTCTTT
CASSSRGFTEAFF
>TRBJ2-5|TRBV29-1|-|-
TGCAGCGCCCGACAAGGGATCCAAGAGACCCAGTACTTC
CSARQGIQETQYF
>TRBJ2-1|TRBV5-1|few|-
TGCGCCAGCAGCTCCGAGGGCCCTAGGGATGAGCAGTTCTTC
CASSSEGPRDEQFF
>TRBJ2-4|TRBV12-3/TRBV12-4|few|TRBD2
TGTGCCAGCAGCACACCGAGACTAGCGGGGGAGTTAGCCAAAAACATTCAGTACTTC
CASSTPRLAGELAKNIQYF
>TRBJ1-2|TRBV15|many|TRBD1
TGTGCCACCAGCAGAGATTTGGGTCAGGGGGCGGTCTATGGCTACACCTTC
CATSRDLGQGAVYGYTF
>TRBJ2-7|TRBV20-1|many|-
TGCAGTGCTAGAGTAGGATCAGTGGGCGAGCAGTACTTC
CSARVGSVGEQYF
>TRBJ2-1|TRBV7-2|few|TRBD2
TGTGCCAGCAGCTTCCCGCGGGAGACAGAGCAGTTCTTC
CASSFPRETEQFF
>TRBJ1-2|TRBV19|many|TRBD1
TGTGCCAGTAGGAGACAGGGGATCTATGGCTACACCTTC
CASRRQGIYGYTF
>TRBJ2-6|TRBV7-3|few|-
TGTGCCAGCAGCTTAGCGGGGGCAGCTGGGGCCAACGTCCTGACTTTC
CASSLAGAAGANVLTF
>TRBJ1-4|TRBV7-8|-|-
TGTGCCAGCGCAAGGCTAGATGAACGAGAAAAACTGTTTTTT
CASARLDEREKLFF
>TRBJ2-5|TRBV5-1|many|-
TGCGCCAGCAGCCGAGGGTCTGGAGAGACCCAGTACTTC
CASSRGSGETQYF
>TRBJ2-1|TRBV7-2|many|-
TGTGCCAGCAGCGCTTCGCGGAGGGCGGATCACAATGAGCAGTTCTTC
CASSASRRADHNEQFF
>TRBJ1-2|TRBV6-1|few|-
TGTGCCAGCAGCCGTTGGGGCTATGGCTACACCTTC
CASSRWGYGYTF
>TRBJ2-3|TRBV6-5|few|-
TGTGCCAGCGGGACGACGGATACGCAGTATTTT
CASGTTDTQYF
>TRBJ2-7|TRBV20-1|many|TRBD1
TGCAGTGCCCCTGAGCCGAGACAGGGCACGGACGAGCAGTACTTC
CSAPEPRQGTDEQYF
>TRBJ2-1|TRBV7-9|-|-
TGTGCCAGCAGCTTAGTAGTGGGGGAGCACAATGAGCAGTTCTTC
CASSLVVGEHNEQFF
>TRBJ1-2|TRBV12-3/TRBV12-4|-|TRBD1
TGTGCCAGCAGTAGATACAGGGGGCAAAACTATGGCTACACCTTC
CASSRYRGQNYGYTF
>TRBJ2-7|TRBV7-9|few|-
TGTGCCAGCAGCAGTGGGCATTATGAGCAGTACTTC
CASSSGHYEQYF